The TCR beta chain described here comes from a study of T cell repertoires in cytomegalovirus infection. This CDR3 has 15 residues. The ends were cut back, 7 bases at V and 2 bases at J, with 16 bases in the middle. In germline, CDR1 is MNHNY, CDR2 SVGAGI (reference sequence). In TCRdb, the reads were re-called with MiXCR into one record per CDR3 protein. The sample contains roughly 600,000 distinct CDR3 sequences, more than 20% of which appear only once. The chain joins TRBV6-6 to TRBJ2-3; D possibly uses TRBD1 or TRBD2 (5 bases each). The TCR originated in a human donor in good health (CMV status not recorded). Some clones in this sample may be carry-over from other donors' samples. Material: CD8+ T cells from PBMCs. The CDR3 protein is CASTTRGRTTDTQYF. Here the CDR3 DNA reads TGTGCCAGCACCACCCGGGGCAGGACCACAGATACGCAGTATTTT.